The clone carrying this TCR beta chain was seen only a few times. Its antigen is still unknown. This sample is drawn from a study of response to subunit inactivated influenza vaccine. TCRdb reprocessed the RT-PCR reads via MiXCR and lists one record per CDR3 protein. The sample includes 800,000 or so distinct CDR3 sequences, around 20% seen only once; the top ten take approximately 10%. General study points: That few new T cells are recruited by each seasonal influenza vaccination was the authors' suggestion.

The CDR3 consists of 14 residues. V lost 3 bases and J 2 bases, leaving 8 bases between the germline ends. The germline V gene has CDR1 SGHRS and CDR2 YFSETQ. The material sequenced was PBMCs from blood, taken 5 days after vaccination. This sequence originates from a man in his fifties who received an inactivated influenza vaccine. The chain couples TRBV5-1 to TRBJ1-4, with a tentative D call TRBD1 (6 bases). CDR3 sequence reads: CASSSTGTNEKLFF. For the CDR3, the DNA is TGCGCCAGCAGCTCAACAGGGACTAATGAAAAACTGTTTTTT.